The rows below give T cell receptor beta chains drawn from one sample of a study of technical replicates of blood from several donors. Data came from immunoSEQ multiplex PCR; TCRdb stores just in-frame clones and leaves some out. The sample carries tens of thousands of clones, approximately 94% recorded once. Sequenced: PBMCs. Source of these receptors: a human donor in good health. Some clones in this sample may be carry-over from other donors' samples. Both conserved end residues are part of each CDR3. The size entry is marked missing in some rows and otherwise reads once, few, many or a size class.

V gene: TRBV12-5
J gene: TRBJ2-5
clone size: NA
CDR3 protein: CASGLAGGSGETQYF

V gene: TRBV9
J gene: TRBJ2-5
clone size: NA
CDR3 protein: CASSEREAHQETQYF

V gene: TRBV7-9
J gene: TRBJ1-4
clone size: NA
CDR3 protein: CASSLDRGTNEKLFF

V gene: TRBV7-9
J gene: TRBJ1-4
clone size: once
CDR3 protein: CASSPGENIRVVEKLFF

V gene: TRBV5-4
J gene: TRBJ2-7
clone size: NA
CDR3 protein: CASSLSGGSSYEQYF

V gene: TRBV7-9
J gene: TRBJ2-3
clone size: NA
CDR3 protein: CASSFYRGSTDTQYF

V gene: TRBV9
J gene: TRBJ2-3
clone size: NA
CDR3 protein: CASSVGVPDTQYF

V gene: TRBV9
J gene: TRBJ2-1
clone size: NA
CDR3 protein: CASSVGGLALEQFF

V gene: TRBV30
J gene: TRBJ1-3
clone size: NA
CDR3 protein: CAWSGGTGNTIYF

V gene: TRBV18
J gene: TRBJ2-7
clone size: once
CDR3 protein: CASSPLSTGTREQYF

V gene: TRBV7-2
J gene: TRBJ1-1
clone size: NA
CDR3 protein: CASSSWTGEAFF

V gene: TRBV9
J gene: TRBJ1-1
clone size: NA
CDR3 protein: CASTKQGLGTEAFF

V gene: TRBV25-1
J gene: TRBJ2-7
clone size: NA
CDR3 protein: CASSEPSTGSYEQYF

V gene: TRBV18
J gene: TRBJ2-7
clone size: NA
CDR3 protein: CASSPGRGQRGEQYF

V gene: TRBV30
J gene: TRBJ2-1
clone size: NA
CDR3 protein: CAWTPSGCNEQFF

V gene: TRBV5-6
J gene: TRBJ2-1
clone size: NA
CDR3 protein: CASSLVGKAPLAYNEQFF

V gene: TRBV29-1
J gene: TRBJ1-1
clone size: NA
CDR3 protein: CSVLVLMNTEAFF

V gene: TRBV4-3
J gene: TRBJ1-6
clone size: NA
CDR3 protein: CASSQEAKRGWSPLHF

V gene: TRBV27
J gene: TRBJ1-2
clone size: NA
CDR3 protein: CASRPSGDYGYTF

V gene: TRBV7-9
J gene: TRBJ1-6
clone size: once
CDR3 protein: CASSPGQGNSPLHF